These T cell receptor beta chains were read from a single sample in a study of vaccination effects on CD4 cells after COVID-19. Their antigens are not known. Assay used: immunoSEQ multiplex PCR; TCRdb lists only in-frame clones, some missing. The sample includes 57,000 or so clones, 73% seen only once; the top ten take roughly 1.2%. The sequenced sample was CD4+ T cells from PBMCs cultured with HCoV-229E spike peptides, obtained after COVID-19 vaccination. Receptor source: a human donor who received a COVID-19 vaccine. Both conserved end residues are part of each CDR3. The order of the fields is CDR3 protein, clone size, CDR3 length, J gene, V gene. Clone size is given for some rows only: seen once, a few or many times, or a class if the clone is expanded.

cdr3_aa: CASSLGTFNSPLHF; clone_size: NA; cdr3_length: 14; j_call: TRBJ1-6; v_call: TRBV7-3
cdr3_aa: CASSMGETQYF; clone_size: NA; cdr3_length: 11; j_call: TRBJ2-5; v_call: TRBV19
cdr3_aa: CATSESTASAGYTF; clone_size: few; cdr3_length: 14; j_call: TRBJ1-2; v_call: TRBV24-1
cdr3_aa: CASSLAWDNNSPLHF; clone_size: NA; cdr3_length: 15; j_call: TRBJ1-6; v_call: TRBV7-9
cdr3_aa: CASSLQTSYNEQFF; clone_size: NA; cdr3_length: 14; j_call: TRBJ2-1; v_call: TRBV7-2
cdr3_aa: CASSLGGNRDRGYGYTF; clone_size: NA; cdr3_length: 17; j_call: TRBJ1-2; v_call: TRBV5-4
cdr3_aa: CASSQGQYYGYTF; clone_size: few; cdr3_length: 13; j_call: TRBJ1-2; v_call: TRBV3-1/TRBV3-2
cdr3_aa: CASSQSLQPGNTIYF; clone_size: NA; cdr3_length: 15; j_call: TRBJ1-3; v_call: TRBV3-1/TRBV3-2
cdr3_aa: CASSLHANTEAFF; clone_size: NA; cdr3_length: 13; j_call: TRBJ1-1; v_call: TRBV7-2
cdr3_aa: CASSLESGGAGETQYF; clone_size: NA; cdr3_length: 16; j_call: TRBJ2-5; v_call: TRBV5-1
cdr3_aa: CASSEHGPRVEAFF; clone_size: NA; cdr3_length: 14; j_call: TRBJ1-1; v_call: TRBV2
cdr3_aa: CATRHGGASGELFF; clone_size: few; cdr3_length: 14; j_call: TRBJ2-2; v_call: TRBV24-1
cdr3_aa: CASSLQTGKETQYF; clone_size: NA; cdr3_length: 14; j_call: TRBJ2-5; v_call: TRBV28
cdr3_aa: CAVAEGGISRQETQYF; clone_size: NA; cdr3_length: 16; j_call: TRBJ2-5; v_call: TRBV10-3
cdr3_aa: CATSPRGPNLSYNEQFF; clone_size: NA; cdr3_length: 17; j_call: TRBJ2-1; v_call: TRBV24-1
cdr3_aa: CASSIGSGGAGELFF; clone_size: once; cdr3_length: 15; j_call: TRBJ2-2; v_call: TRBV19
cdr3_aa: CASSESWGIPDTQYF; clone_size: NA; cdr3_length: 15; j_call: TRBJ2-3; v_call: TRBV25-1
cdr3_aa: CASSSAGQGKNEQFF; clone_size: NA; cdr3_length: 15; j_call: TRBJ2-1; v_call: TRBV27
cdr3_aa: CASPSWDRTPDTQYF; clone_size: NA; cdr3_length: 15; j_call: TRBJ2-3; v_call: TRBV5-8
cdr3_aa: CASSQDWGRGGRYNEQFF; clone_size: NA; cdr3_length: 18; j_call: TRBJ2-1; v_call: TRBV3-1/TRBV3-2
cdr3_aa: CASSRTKTNSPLHF; clone_size: NA; cdr3_length: 14; j_call: TRBJ1-6; v_call: TRBV19
cdr3_aa: CASSEIGNQPQHF; clone_size: NA; cdr3_length: 13; j_call: TRBJ1-5; v_call: TRBV10-1
cdr3_aa: CASSLRSAVYNEQFF; clone_size: few; cdr3_length: 15; j_call: TRBJ2-1; v_call: TRBV7-8
cdr3_aa: CASSNPRGRGQETQYF; clone_size: NA; cdr3_length: 16; j_call: TRBJ2-5; v_call: TRBV19
cdr3_aa: CASSRTLDYGYTF; clone_size: NA; cdr3_length: 13; j_call: TRBJ1-2; v_call: TRBV6-6
cdr3_aa: CASSARGGYGYTF; clone_size: NA; cdr3_length: 13; j_call: TRBJ1-2; v_call: TRBV19
cdr3_aa: CASSRGRGSTDTQYF; clone_size: NA; cdr3_length: 15; j_call: TRBJ2-3; v_call: TRBV11-3
cdr3_aa: CASSLAQYPNTEAFF; clone_size: NA; cdr3_length: 15; j_call: TRBJ1-1; v_call: TRBV7-9
cdr3_aa: CASSSDRNYGYTF; clone_size: NA; cdr3_length: 13; j_call: TRBJ1-2; v_call: TRBV10-1
cdr3_aa: CASSSNRGRGEKLFF; clone_size: once; cdr3_length: 15; j_call: TRBJ1-4; v_call: TRBV5-4
cdr3_aa: CASSLVRGRYNEQFF; clone_size: NA; cdr3_length: 15; j_call: TRBJ2-1; v_call: TRBV7-2
cdr3_aa: CAISTRTGTGFAEAFF; clone_size: NA; cdr3_length: 16; j_call: TRBJ1-1; v_call: TRBV10-3
cdr3_aa: CASSPRQGMNTEAFF; clone_size: NA; cdr3_length: 15; j_call: TRBJ1-1; v_call: TRBV5-1
cdr3_aa: CASSRGGETEAFF; clone_size: NA; cdr3_length: 13; j_call: TRBJ1-1; v_call: TRBV10-1
cdr3_aa: CASSPRTGADTQYF; clone_size: NA; cdr3_length: 14; j_call: TRBJ2-3; v_call: TRBV9
cdr3_aa: CASSQDSSPGEWGYGYTF; clone_size: NA; cdr3_length: 18; j_call: TRBJ1-2; v_call: TRBV4-2
cdr3_aa: CASGLNPSTDTQYF; clone_size: NA; cdr3_length: 14; j_call: TRBJ2-3; v_call: TRBV5-1
cdr3_aa: CSAQKTDTQYF; clone_size: NA; cdr3_length: 11; j_call: TRBJ2-3; v_call: TRBV20-1
cdr3_aa: CASEEWAFNEQFF; clone_size: NA; cdr3_length: 13; j_call: TRBJ2-1; v_call: TRBV2
cdr3_aa: CASSPGGDLSNQPQHF; clone_size: NA; cdr3_length: 16; j_call: TRBJ1-5; v_call: TRBV9